The source of this TCR beta chain is a study of blood T cell repertoires in COVID-19 (dated by TCRdb to about 2020). Concerning the study at large: Samples from collaborators originated in the United States, Italy and Spain and spanned both the acute and convalescent phases of COVID-19. HLA class I and class II types, where available, came from metadata supplied by the sample provider rather than from assay-based typing. Nearly every sample came with metadata listing a de-identified subject ID, COVID-19 status, age in years and sex. The samples were drawn from the first 160 participants of the ongoing ImmuneRACE study and from 1,200 or so subjects provided by 6 global collaborators. Deeply sampled blood TCRbeta repertoires from subjects exposed to, actively infected with, or recovered from COVID-19 were included in the dataset. A freely available public database, intended as a resource for researchers studying the immune response to SARS-CoV-2, is where the repertoires were released. The prospective study material was composed of cDNA or gDNA derived from T cells, B-cell-depleted T cells, or PBMCs. The research as a whole found: The amount of clinical and demographic metadata varied by source and participant and was provided uncurated.

In the case of this clone: Its binding antigen is unknown. Per-base qualities were not stored, and no clone one base away is much larger.

TCRbeta CDR3 regions were amplified from genomic DNA by means of the immunoSEQ Assay, a bias-controlled multiplex PCR. The paper's data handling went like this. Within the assay, amplification of reference gene primers was used to estimate how many nucleated cells each sample contained. Sequence reads were collapsed and filtered to measure the absolute abundance of every unique TCRbeta CDR3 rearrangement. For each sample, productive Simpson clonality was calculated by taking the square root of Simpson's diversity index across productive rearrangements. This is the immuneACCESS table as TCRdb keeps it, with only in-frame sequences that have V and J called. A part of the clones is gone; compared with another copy, unresolved V genes explain less than half, and the rest is unexplained. D and trimming were read from the DNA, whereas the V and J calls and clone size are those reported in that table. For this sample there are about 130,000 clones; approximately 86% appear just once. The top ten clonotypes cover 2.3% of the sample.

In the prospective study, participants were roughly 18 to 100 years old, resided in approximately 22 geographic areas of the United States, and were enrolled through a virtual design. To assign participants to cohorts, the prospective study relied on clinical history that participants themselves reported in a screening survey and a study questionnaire. For ImmuneRACE Cohort 3, a participant was defined as recovered based on two consecutive negative NP/OP PCR tests, clearance by a healthcare professional, or resolution of symptoms. Mobile phlebotomists in the prospective study collected whole blood, serum and a nasopharyngeal or oropharyngeal swab from every participant. Prospective study participants could optionally give additional blood draws and questionnaires over a roughly 2-month period. Before DNA extraction, prospective study blood samples were shipped either frozen or at room temperature.

This receptor was taken from a woman between 45 and 65 years old who had recovered from COVID-19. What was sequenced was PBMCs or T cells enriched from blood (not recorded which).

CDR3 loop: CSVDPNVGQGQYNEQFF. In nucleotide form, the sequence is TGCAGCGTTGACCCGAATGTCGGACAGGGGCAGTACAATGAGCAGTTCTTC. The chain was built from TRBV29-1 and TRBJ2-1, with 9 bases aligning to TRBD1. Trimming takes 3 bases off V and 4 bases off J; junction bases not matched to a gene: 13. Including the terminal cysteine and phenylalanine, the CDR3 comprises 17 residues. Only CDR3 DNA remains: 51 bases, in frame from the first base. From the germline V gene, CDR1 is SQVTM and CDR2 is ANQGSEA.